A selection of T cell receptor beta chains follows, all from one sample in a study of blood T cell repertoires in COVID-19. Clones were sequenced by immunoSEQ multiplex PCR, and TCRdb holds only the in-frame ones, with some missing. The table lists about 120,000 clones, about 78% of them singletons. Sequencing used peripheral blood. These receptor sequences come from a man between 65 and 85 years old with acute or convalescent COVID-19. Both conserved end residues are part of each CDR3. D genes are given only for firm matches. Where a row states a size, it is once, few, many or the class of an expanded clone; other rows omit it.

cdr3_nt: TGTGCCAGCAGCTTTTACTCTGGAAACACCATATATTTT
cdr3_aa: CASSFYSGNTIYF
v_call: TRBV7-9
j_call: TRBJ1-3
clone_size: NA
d_call: NA

cdr3_nt: TGCGCCAGCGTCGGGGACATGGCGGCGTTT
cdr3_aa: CASVGDMAAF
v_call: TRBV23-1
j_call: TRBJ1-5
clone_size: NA
d_call: NA

cdr3_nt: TGTGCCAGCAGCCTACGGGGGGCGCGGAATGAGCAGTTCTTC
cdr3_aa: CASSLRGARNEQFF
v_call: TRBV7-3
j_call: TRBJ2-1
clone_size: NA
d_call: NA

cdr3_nt: TGTGCCAGTAGCCAGACAGGGACTAATGAAAAACTGTTTTTT
cdr3_aa: CASSQTGTNEKLFF
v_call: TRBV19
j_call: TRBJ1-4
clone_size: NA
d_call: TRBD1

cdr3_nt: TGTGCCAGTAGTGTTATGTCCGGGACACTTTATCAGCCCCAGCATTTT
cdr3_aa: CASSVMSGTLYQPQHF
v_call: TRBV19
j_call: TRBJ1-5
clone_size: NA
d_call: NA

cdr3_nt: TGTGCCAGCAGCTTGGGACAGGGGTACCAAGAGACCCAGTACTTC
cdr3_aa: CASSLGQGYQETQYF
v_call: TRBV9
j_call: TRBJ2-5
clone_size: NA
d_call: TRBD1

cdr3_nt: TGCGCCAGCAGCTTGGGGCCCGCACAAGAGACCCAGTACTTC
cdr3_aa: CASSLGPAQETQYF
v_call: TRBV5-1
j_call: TRBJ2-5
clone_size: once
d_call: NA

cdr3_nt: TGCGCCAGCAGCTTGGTTGTGGGCCCGAACACCGGGGAGCTGTTTTTT
cdr3_aa: CASSLVVGPNTGELFF
v_call: TRBV5-1
j_call: TRBJ2-2
clone_size: NA
d_call: NA

cdr3_nt: TGTGCCAGTAGTACGACAGGGGGATCCGAAAAACTGTTTTTT
cdr3_aa: CASSTTGGSEKLFF
v_call: TRBV19
j_call: TRBJ1-4
clone_size: once
d_call: TRBD1

cdr3_nt: TGTGCCAGCAGCCAGTCAGGGAATCAGCCCCAGCATTTT
cdr3_aa: CASSQSGNQPQHF
v_call: TRBV3-1/TRBV3-2
j_call: TRBJ1-5
clone_size: NA
d_call: NA

cdr3_nt: TGTGCCAGCAGTTACTTGGCAGGGGGCTACTATGGCTACACCTTC
cdr3_aa: CASSYLAGGYYGYTF
v_call: TRBV6-2/TRBV6-3
j_call: TRBJ1-2
clone_size: NA
d_call: TRBD1

cdr3_nt: TGTGCCAGCAGCCCCTGGGACAGGTCCTTCTATGGCTACACCTTC
cdr3_aa: CASSPWDRSFYGYTF
v_call: TRBV11-1
j_call: TRBJ1-2
clone_size: few
d_call: TRBD1

cdr3_nt: TGTGCCACCAGCAGAGCGCGGGGGAATAACAATGAGCAGTTCTTC
cdr3_aa: CATSRARGNNNEQFF
v_call: TRBV15
j_call: TRBJ2-1
clone_size: NA
d_call: TRBD2

cdr3_nt: TGTGCCAGCTCACAGGACAGCTCTGGAAACACCATATATTTT
cdr3_aa: CASSQDSSGNTIYF
v_call: TRBV18
j_call: TRBJ1-3
clone_size: once
d_call: NA

cdr3_nt: TGTGCCAGCAGCTACCGGGACTTATCCTACAATGAGCAGTTCTTC
cdr3_aa: CASSYRDLSYNEQFF
v_call: TRBV7-2
j_call: TRBJ2-1
clone_size: once
d_call: NA

cdr3_nt: TGTGCCAGCAGCCAAGGCCCCGCAGGGGTCTATGGCTACACCTTC
cdr3_aa: CASSQGPAGVYGYTF
v_call: TRBV3-1/TRBV3-2
j_call: TRBJ1-2
clone_size: NA
d_call: NA

cdr3_nt: TGTGCCAGCAGCCACCGGACAGGGAGCACTGAAGCTTTCTTT
cdr3_aa: CASSHRTGSTEAFF
v_call: TRBV3-1/TRBV3-2
j_call: TRBJ1-1
clone_size: NA
d_call: TRBD1

cdr3_nt: TGTGCCAGCAGCTTAGATCAGGGTCAGCCCCAGCATTTT
cdr3_aa: CASSLDQGQPQHF
v_call: TRBV11-3
j_call: TRBJ1-5
clone_size: NA
d_call: NA

cdr3_nt: TGCGCCAGCAGCCAAGAGGGACAGGGGGCTTTCAATGAGCAGTTCTTC
cdr3_aa: CASSQEGQGAFNEQFF
v_call: TRBV4-3
j_call: TRBJ2-1
clone_size: NA
d_call: TRBD1

cdr3_nt: TGTGCCAGTAGTATATCGGGACTCGAAAAACTGTTTTTT
cdr3_aa: CASSISGLEKLFF
v_call: TRBV19
j_call: TRBJ1-4
clone_size: NA
d_call: NA

cdr3_nt: TGTGCCAGTCAATTTGGACAGGATACGGGCTACACCTTC
cdr3_aa: CASQFGQDTGYTF
v_call: TRBV6-5
j_call: TRBJ1-2
clone_size: NA
d_call: TRBD1

cdr3_nt: TGTGCCAGCTATCCACAGGGGGCGCGTGGGGAGACCCAGTACTTC
cdr3_aa: CASYPQGARGETQYF
v_call: TRBV6-5
j_call: TRBJ2-5
clone_size: NA
d_call: TRBD1

cdr3_nt: TGTGCCAAACCAACGGGGTTCTCCCCACTAAACTCCTATAATTCACCCCTCCACTTT
cdr3_aa: CAKPTGFSPLNSYNSPLHF
v_call: TRBV21-1
j_call: TRBJ1-6
clone_size: NA
d_call: NA

cdr3_nt: TGTGCCGCGACAGGGGGAGAGAACTATGGCTACACCTTC
cdr3_aa: CAATGGENYGYTF
v_call: TRBV10-3
j_call: TRBJ1-2
clone_size: NA
d_call: TRBD1

cdr3_nt: TGTGCCAGTAGTATCCTACAGGGGGGTGATAATTCACCCCTCCACTTT
cdr3_aa: CASSILQGGDNSPLHF
v_call: TRBV19
j_call: TRBJ1-6
clone_size: few
d_call: TRBD1

cdr3_nt: TGTGCCAGCAGCCAAACAGGGGGGACTGGCTACACCTTC
cdr3_aa: CASSQTGGTGYTF
v_call: TRBV3-1/TRBV3-2
j_call: TRBJ1-2
clone_size: NA
d_call: TRBD1

cdr3_nt: TGTGCCAGTAGTATGAGGACAGGGTGGGCTTTCTTT
cdr3_aa: CASSMRTGWAFF
v_call: TRBV19
j_call: TRBJ1-1
clone_size: many
d_call: TRBD1

cdr3_nt: TGTGCCATCAGGAGACAGGGGCGGGAGACTGAAGCTTTCTTT
cdr3_aa: CAIRRQGRETEAFF
v_call: TRBV10-3
j_call: TRBJ1-1
clone_size: NA
d_call: TRBD1

cdr3_nt: TGTGCCAGCAGCTTCCTGAGCGGGGTTGGGGCAGATACGCAGTATTTT
cdr3_aa: CASSFLSGVGADTQYF
v_call: TRBV7-6
j_call: TRBJ2-3
clone_size: NA
d_call: TRBD2

cdr3_nt: TGTGCCAGCAGCTTACGGGCGGGAGGAGAGACCCAGTACTTC
cdr3_aa: CASSLRAGGETQYF
v_call: TRBV7-7
j_call: TRBJ2-5
clone_size: NA
d_call: TRBD2

cdr3_nt: TGTGCCAGCAGTTTATCCGTAGTTCAGCCCCAGCATTTT
cdr3_aa: CASSLSVVQPQHF
v_call: TRBV28
j_call: TRBJ1-5
clone_size: once
d_call: NA

cdr3_nt: TGTGCCAGCAGCCAAGAAGGGACAGCAGATCCTTCTGAAGCTTTCTTT
cdr3_aa: CASSQEGTADPSEAFF
v_call: TRBV3-1/TRBV3-2
j_call: TRBJ1-1
clone_size: once
d_call: TRBD1

cdr3_nt: TGTGCCAGCCGCCCTGGGACAGGCTACGAGCAGTACTTC
cdr3_aa: CASRPGTGYEQYF
v_call: TRBV7-8
j_call: TRBJ2-7
clone_size: NA
d_call: TRBD1

cdr3_nt: TGTGCCAGCAGTGAATCGGCTAGCGGGGGGGCGCAGTTCTTC
cdr3_aa: CASSESASGGAQFF
v_call: TRBV2
j_call: TRBJ2-1
clone_size: once
d_call: TRBD2

cdr3_nt: TGCGCCAGCAGCTTGGCAATTAGCGGGGGGGCCGAGCAGTTCTTC
cdr3_aa: CASSLAISGGAEQFF
v_call: TRBV5-1
j_call: TRBJ2-1
clone_size: NA
d_call: TRBD2

cdr3_nt: TGTGCCTGGAGGAGGGGGACAGGGGGCAATCAGCCCCAGCATTTT
cdr3_aa: CAWRRGTGGNQPQHF
v_call: TRBV30
j_call: TRBJ1-5
clone_size: NA
d_call: TRBD1

cdr3_nt: TGTGCCAGCAATTACCGGACTAGCGGGGGTAAAGAGACCCAGTACTTC
cdr3_aa: CASNYRTSGGKETQYF
v_call: TRBV6-5
j_call: TRBJ2-5
clone_size: NA
d_call: TRBD2

cdr3_nt: TGCGCCAGCAGCCGAACAGGGGTGAATTCACCCCTCCACTTT
cdr3_aa: CASSRTGVNSPLHF
v_call: TRBV4-3
j_call: TRBJ1-6
clone_size: NA
d_call: TRBD1

cdr3_nt: TGTGCCAGCAGTTTAAGAGAACAGGGGGCAAAACTGTTTTTT
cdr3_aa: CASSLREQGAKLFF
v_call: TRBV27
j_call: TRBJ1-4
clone_size: NA
d_call: TRBD1

cdr3_nt: TGTGCCAGCAGCTTAAGGACAGGGTTCACAGATACGCAGTATTTT
cdr3_aa: CASSLRTGFTDTQYF
v_call: TRBV5-6
j_call: TRBJ2-3
clone_size: few
d_call: TRBD1

cdr3_nt: TGTGCCAGCAGTTTGAGCCGAGGGACTGAAGCTTTCTTT
cdr3_aa: CASSLSRGTEAFF
v_call: TRBV25-1
j_call: TRBJ1-1
clone_size: few
d_call: NA

cdr3_nt: TGTGCCACCAGTGTCAGCGGGGGAGACCACAATGAGCAGTTCTTC
cdr3_aa: CATSVSGGDHNEQFF
v_call: TRBV24-1
j_call: TRBJ2-1
clone_size: NA
d_call: TRBD2

cdr3_nt: TGTGCCAGCAGTGAAGCACGGGCTGGGGCCAACGTCCTGACTTTC
cdr3_aa: CASSEARAGANVLTF
v_call: TRBV2
j_call: TRBJ2-6
clone_size: NA
d_call: NA